A selection of T cell receptor beta chains follows, all from one sample in a study of cytomegalovirus exposure and HLA in healthy donors. TCRdb keeps only in-frame clones here, not all; method: immunoSEQ multiplex PCR. The sample has about 160,000 clones, 77% seen once; the top ten hold approximately 1.6%. The material sequenced was PBMCs. The receptors originated from a woman aged 25 to 45 in good health and CMV-seronegative. CDR3s include the opening cysteine and the closing phenylalanine or tryptophan. The D gene is left open where the match is weak. Size is omitted from some rows. Given values are once, few, many or a class for expanded clones.

TRBV7-9	NA	TRBJ2-7	TRBD1	CASSSDRVKFYEQYF	TGTGCCAGCAGTTCGGACAGGGTAAAGTTCTACGAGCAGTACTTC
TRBV5-1	few	TRBJ2-7	NA	CASSLDGSSAREQYF	TGCGCCAGCAGCTTGGACGGGAGCTCTGCTAGGGAGCAGTACTTC
TRBV27	NA	TRBJ2-2	TRBD2	CASTWEGTGELFF	TGTGCCAGCACTTGGGAGGGCACCGGGGAGCTGTTTTTT
TRBV7-9	once	TRBJ2-2	NA	CALQDTGELFF	TGTGCCCTTCAGGACACCGGGGAGCTGTTTTTT
TRBV7-6	NA	TRBJ2-1	TRBD2	CASSAQLAGSLTFF	TGTGCCAGCAGCGCCCAACTAGCGGGAAGCCTAACATTCTTC
TRBV19	NA	TRBJ1-5	NA	CASSIGVGIPREQHF	TGTGCCAGTAGTATTGGGGTGGGCATCCCTCGGGAACAGCATTTT
TRBV7-2	NA	TRBJ2-7	NA	CASSLAAVRGSFSYEQYF	TGTGCCAGCAGCTTAGCCGCCGTCCGGGGTTCCTTTTCCTACGAGCAGTACTTC
TRBV6-5	NA	TRBJ2-1	TRBD1	CASSPTDTGGGEQFF	TGTGCCAGCAGCCCCACCGATACAGGGGGCGGAGAGCAGTTCTTC
TRBV7-9	NA	TRBJ2-1	TRBD2	CASSLGLAATFFYNEQFF	TGTGCCAGCAGCCTTGGACTAGCGGCCACGTTCTTCTACAATGAGCAGTTCTTC
TRBV27	NA	TRBJ2-7	TRBD2	CASLGGPGLAGEQYF	TGTGCCTCACTAGGGGGACCGGGACTAGCGGGCGAGCAGTACTTC
TRBV4-2	NA	TRBJ1-5	TRBD1	CASSRNPGQGGNQPQHF	TGTGCCAGCAGCCGAAACCCGGGACAGGGTGGCAATCAGCCCCAGCATTTT
TRBV9	NA	TRBJ2-7	NA	CASSVGIASLSYEQYF	TGTGCCAGCAGCGTAGGAATAGCCTCCCTCTCCTACGAGCAGTACTTC
TRBV5-6	few	TRBJ1-2	NA	CASTPRRTVYGYTF	TGTGCCAGCACCCCCAGGCGGACAGTCTATGGCTACACCTTC
TRBV15	once	TRBJ1-1	NA	CATSRDSTWTNPEAFF	TGTGCCACCAGCAGGGACAGTACTTGGACAAACCCTGAAGCTTTCTTT
TRBV5-5	NA	TRBJ1-2	TRBD1	CASSHTAGTDYGYTF	TGTGCCAGCAGTCATACAGCCGGGACAGATTATGGCTACACCTTC
TRBV7-6	few	TRBJ2-5	TRBD2	CASGFRLAGKETQYF	TGTGCCAGCGGGTTTAGGCTAGCGGGGAAGGAGACCCAGTACTTC
TRBV4-3	NA	TRBJ2-3	NA	CASSQDLVYSTDTQYF	TGCGCCAGCAGCCAAGATCTGGTCTATAGCACAGATACGCAGTATTTT
TRBV6-5	NA	TRBJ1-5	NA	CASQGYSNQPQHF	TGTGCCAGTCAGGGATATAGCAATCAGCCCCAGCATTTT
TRBV27	NA	TRBJ2-1	TRBD2	CASRLGTSGINEQFF	TGTGCCAGCAGGCTCGGGACTAGCGGGATAAATGAGCAGTTCTTC
TRBV7-9	NA	TRBJ1-1	TRBD1	CASSPLTGEIADTEAFF	TGTGCCAGCAGCCCTCTGACAGGGGAAATTGCGGACACTGAAGCTTTCTTT
TRBV5-1	NA	TRBJ1-1	NA	CASSGIANRPNTEAFF	TGCGCCAGCAGCGGAATAGCTAACCGACCGAACACTGAAGCTTTCTTT
TRBV27	NA	TRBJ2-2	NA	CASSLQGNTGELFF	TGTGCCAGCAGTTTACAGGGTAACACCGGGGAGCTGTTTTTT
TRBV6-1	NA	TRBJ1-2	NA	CASSQTEYGYTF	TGTGCCAGCAGTCAAACGGAGTATGGCTACACCTTC
TRBV9	NA	TRBJ1-1	NA	CASSVGTKADSMNTEAFF	TGTGCCAGCAGCGTAGGAACCAAGGCAGACTCCATGAACACTGAAGCTTTCTTT
TRBV5-8	once	TRBJ2-6	NA	CASSLMGAGGANVLTF	TGTGCCAGCAGCTTGATGGGGGCAGGTGGGGCCAACGTCCTGACTTTC
TRBV29-1	NA	TRBJ1-1	NA	CSASGQAYTEAFF	TGCAGCGCTTCGGGACAAGCATACACTGAAGCTTTCTTT
TRBV5-1	once	TRBJ1-3	NA	CASKVRESGNTIYF	TGCGCCAGCAAAGTCCGGGAGAGTGGAAACACCATATATTTT
TRBV7-6	NA	TRBJ2-1	TRBD2	CASSLALGTSSYNEQFF	TGTGCCAGCAGCTTAGCGCTGGGGACTAGTTCCTACAATGAGCAGTTCTTC
TRBV6-5	NA	TRBJ1-2	NA	CASSTIGGTYGYTF	TGTGCCAGCAGTACTATTGGGGGGACCTATGGCTACACCTTC
TRBV9	few	TRBJ2-3	TRBD1	CASSVEGGSGTDTQYF	TGTGCCAGCAGCGTAGAAGGGGGCTCGGGCACAGATACGCAGTATTTT
TRBV7-2	NA	TRBJ2-5	NA	CASSLARLETQYF	TGTGCCAGCAGCTTAGCCAGATTGGAGACCCAGTACTTC
TRBV6-5	NA	TRBJ2-1	TRBD2	CASSYSGGARGEQFF	TGTGCCAGCAGTTACAGCGGGGGGGCCCGCGGTGAGCAGTTCTTC
TRBV7-2	NA	TRBJ1-1	NA	CASSREMNTEAFF	TGTGCCAGCAGTCGAGAGATGAACACTGAAGCTTTCTTT
TRBV29-1	NA	TRBJ2-1	TRBD2	CSAGPSGGGYNEQFF	TGCAGCGCCGGGCCTAGCGGGGGAGGTTACAATGAGCAGTTCTTC
TRBV5-4	NA	TRBJ2-7	NA	CASSLSPGVIYEQYF	TGTGCCAGCAGCTTGTCTCCGGGAGTAATCTACGAGCAGTACTTC
TRBV25-1	NA	TRBJ1-5	TRBD1	CASSGRGEDNQPQHF	TGTGCCAGCAGTGGCAGGGGGGAGGACAATCAGCCCCAGCATTTT
TRBV5-1	NA	TRBJ1-2	NA	CASSQRGGPDYGYTF	TGCGCCAGCAGCCAGCGGGGTGGACCGGACTATGGCTACACCTTC
TRBV18	NA	TRBJ2-7	TRBD2	CASSPVASGGNEQYF	TGTGCCAGCTCACCGGTGGCTAGCGGGGGCAACGAGCAGTACTTC
TRBV5-6	NA	TRBJ1-6	NA	CASSLMGRAQAYSPLHF	TGTGCCAGCAGCTTGATGGGCAGGGCTCAAGCGTATTCACCCCTCCACTTT
TRBV6-1	NA	TRBJ2-7	NA	CASSEGPHYEQYF	TGTGCCAGCAGTGAGGGGCCGCACTACGAGCAGTACTTC
TRBV10-3	once	TRBJ2-3	TRBD2	CAISGTSGRTTSTDTQYF	TGTGCCATCTCCGGGACTAGCGGGAGGACGACTAGCACAGATACGCAGTATTTT
TRBV5-1	NA	TRBJ2-3	NA	CASSLAGDSLNTDTQYF	TGCGCCAGCAGCTTGGCCGGGGACTCCCTAAACACAGATACGCAGTATTTT
TRBV30	NA	TRBJ1-2	NA	CAWSVQVVSNYGYTF	TGTGCCTGGAGTGTACAAGTGGTTTCTAACTATGGCTACACCTTC
TRBV7-2	once	TRBJ2-1	TRBD1	CASSLDRGAYNEQFF	TGTGCCAGCAGCTTGGACAGGGGTGCTTACAATGAGCAGTTCTTC
TRBV11-2	once	TRBJ1-1	TRBD1	CASSWTGGGNTEAFF	TGTGCCAGCAGTTGGACAGGGGGAGGGAACACTGAAGCTTTCTTT
TRBV6-5	NA	TRBJ2-3	NA	CASSYAQGGTDTQYF	TGTGCCAGCAGTTACGCGCAGGGCGGCACAGATACGCAGTATTTT
TRBV15	NA	TRBJ1-6	NA	CATSRDSPLHF	TGTGCCACCAGCCGGGATTCACCCCTCCACTTT
TRBV5-1	NA	TRBJ2-7	NA	CASSLLSSPREQYF	TGCGCCAGCAGCTTGTTGTCTTCCCCCCGCGAGCAGTACTTC
TRBV7-9	NA	TRBJ2-7	NA	CSSSPRTESSYEQYF	TGTTCCAGCAGCCCACGGACAGAAAGCTCCTACGAGCAGTACTTC
TRBV6-1	NA	TRBJ2-2	TRBD1	CASSVLGTGDTGELFF	TGTGCCAGCAGTGTCCTAGGGACAGGGGACACCGGGGAGCTGTTTTTT
TRBV6-5	NA	TRBJ2-1	TRBD2	CASSPKAGALQRPFF	TGTGCCAGCAGTCCTAAAGCGGGGGCTCTCCAACGTCCGTTCTTC
TRBV6-6	NA	TRBJ1-1	TRBD1	CASSYGTGTTEAFF	TGTGCCAGCAGTTACGGGACAGGGACCACTGAAGCTTTCTTT
TRBV7-8	NA	TRBJ1-4	TRBD1	CASTTDRVNEKLFF	TGTGCCAGCACCACGGACAGGGTTAATGAAAAACTGTTTTTT